The rows below give T cell receptor beta chains drawn from one sample of a study of Tregs in tolerant kidney transplant recipients. Assay: immunoSEQ multiplex PCR; the TCRdb copy retains only in-frame clones and omits some. Of about 110,000 clones listed, 85% to 90% were seen once; the top ten hold approximately 0.34%. The sample in question was CD4+ T cells from blood, obtained before the transplant. The receptors here all came from a human donor who received a combined kidney and bone marrow transplant. Both conserved end residues are trimmed from each CDR3. Fields, in order: CDR3 length, J gene, V gene, D gene, CDR3 protein. D genes are given only for firm matches.

11 TRBJ2-3 TRBV7-9 . ASSPDSADTQY
14 TRBJ1-3 TRBV4-1 . ASSQRVGGSGNTIY
13 TRBJ2-7 TRBV19 TRBD1 ASRLRTGGSYEQY
12 TRBJ2-7 TRBV7-2 . ASKSGTLFAEQY
12 TRBJ2-1 TRBV6-5 . ASSLNYGRYEQF
14 TRBJ1-5 TRBV19 . ASNGAGLFSNQPQH
17 TRBJ2-1 TRBV27 . ASSFGLLSGRSAINEQF
12 TRBJ1-5 TRBV4-1 . ASQRVVSNQPQH
12 TRBJ2-3 TRBV27 TRBD2 ASSFSGSADTQY
13 TRBJ2-2 TRBV29-1 TRBD1 SVVGTGSNTGELF
11 TRBJ1-2 TRBV5-1 . ASRPEVDYGYT
12 TRBJ2-3 TRBV19 . ASSIQLGTDTQY
14 TRBJ2-7 TRBV9 . ASSVGPARSSYEQY
12 TRBJ2-5 TRBV29-1 TRBD1 SASFGQGDLSQY
16 TRBJ1-5 TRBV4-1 TRBD1 ASSQRHDRVGHNQPQH
14 TRBJ1-4 TRBV27 . ASSLSRLGSSEKLF
13 TRBJ2-2 TRBV7-9 . ASSLAKGRSGELF
13 TRBJ2-3 TRBV4-1 TRBD2 ASSQGGREGDTQY
12 TRBJ2-3 TRBV19 TRBD2 ASSIASGTDTQY
10 TRBJ2-3 TRBV5-1 . ASSLLEDTQY